This TCR beta chain stems from a study of T cells in Graves' hyperthyroidism and ophthalmopathy. Per germline, CDR1 SEHNR and CDR2 FQNEAQ (reference sequence). V lost 5 bases and J lost 0; bases outside the gene matches: 7. The CDR3 loop spans 15 amino acids. Amplification of TCR beta CDR3 regions was performed using RNA transcripts as template. The TCR CDR3 first-round RT-PCR relied on the HTBI primer set. TCRdb re-called the multiplex PCR reads with MiXCR, one entry per CDR3 protein. The table has about 640,000 distinct CDR3 sequences, just under 45% seen once. The clonotype originates from an adult man with Graves' disease, either hyperthyroidism or ophthalmopathy (not recorded which). Sequencing was performed on peripheral blood or thyroid tissue (not recorded which). The chain employs TRBV7-9 and TRBJ2-7; 7 bases line up with TRBD1. CDR3 sequence reads: CASSPDRASSYEQYF. CDR3 DNA: TGTGCCAGCAGCCCCGACAGGGCCAGCTCCTACGAGCAGTACTTC.